The source of this T cell receptor beta chain is a study of T cells in Graves' hyperthyroidism and ophthalmopathy. Amplification targeted TCR beta CDR3 regions from RNA transcripts. RT-PCR in the first round (using the HTBI primer set) targeted the TCR CDR3. TCRdb re-derived calls from the multiplex PCR reads in MiXCR, one entry per CDR3 protein. Altogether around 390,000 distinct CDR3 sequences are present, about 14% being singletons, with the ten largest covering around 20%. Overall study results and limits: Ophthalmopathy and stable hyperthyroidism were separated by a 13 V-J model. Prediction of ophthalmopathy progression came a median about 6 months pre-onset. Among clonotypes expanded in thyroid above 0.001, most were also found in blood.

Clinical Activity Scores of at least 3, NOSPECS grades of at least 4 and durations under 3 months characterized ophthalmopathy patients. This clonotype was picked up many times. Its specificity is not known. Germline CDR1 reads LGHNA; CDR2 reads YNFKEQ. V dropped 0 bases and J dropped 3; count of bases not matched to a gene: 8. This CDR3 contains 17 residues. The TCR was taken from a woman aged 25 to 39 with Graves' ophthalmopathy. The rearrangement joins TRBV4-2 to TRBJ2-7, with 10 positions matching TRBD2. The sample comprised blood. This CDR3 reads CASSQDPLAGARYEQYF. The CDR3, as DNA: TGTGCCAGCAGCCAAGACCCCCTAGCGGGGGCGCGCTACGAGCAGTACTTC.